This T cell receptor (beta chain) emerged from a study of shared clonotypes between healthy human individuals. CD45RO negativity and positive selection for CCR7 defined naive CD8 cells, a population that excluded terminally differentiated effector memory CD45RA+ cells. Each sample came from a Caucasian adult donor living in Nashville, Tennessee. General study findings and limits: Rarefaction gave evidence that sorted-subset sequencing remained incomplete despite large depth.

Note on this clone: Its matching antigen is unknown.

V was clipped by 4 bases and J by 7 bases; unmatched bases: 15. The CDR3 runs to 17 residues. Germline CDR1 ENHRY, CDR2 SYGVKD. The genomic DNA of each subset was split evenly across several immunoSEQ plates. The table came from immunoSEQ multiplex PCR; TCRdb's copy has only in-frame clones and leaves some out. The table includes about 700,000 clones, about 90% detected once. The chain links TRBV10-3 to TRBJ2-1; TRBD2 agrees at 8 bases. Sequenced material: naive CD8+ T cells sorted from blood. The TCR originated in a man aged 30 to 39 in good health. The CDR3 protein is CAISVSTAAPGGNEQFF. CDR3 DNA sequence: TGTGCCATCAGTGTATCGACTGCGGCCCCGGGGGGGAATGAGCAGTTCTTC.